These 21 T cell receptor beta chains came from one sample sequenced in a study of T cell changes during pregnancy in multiple sclerosis. This table comes from immunoSEQ multiplex PCR, and its TCRdb copy is limited to in-frame clones, with some not included. The table records some 44,000 clones, more than 80% of them present only once. The specimen was CD4+ T cells from peripheral blood mononuclear cells, collected before pregnancy. Receptor source: a female donor with multiple sclerosis, enrolled in a pregnancy study.

V is TRBV5-4 and J is TRBJ2-2, with D perhaps matching TRBD2 (5 bases). V gave up 0 bases and J gave up 0 bases, with 6 bases separating them. The CDR3 spans 15 residues. The germline gives CDR1 SGHNT, CDR2 YYREEE (reference sequence). The CDR3 DNA follows: TGTGCCAGCAGCTTGGTCGGGGCGAACACCGGGGAGCTGTTTTTT. Protein: CASSLVGANTGELFF.

The genes are TRBV7-9 and TRBJ1-5, with 7 nucleotides matching TRBD1. The CDR3 consists of 13 residues. V lost 5 bases to trimming and J lost 4 bases; unmatched junction nucleotides: 2. The germline gives CDR1 SEHNR, CDR2 FQNEAQ (reference sequence). The CDR3 DNA reads TGTGCCAGCAGCAAGACAGGGAATCAGCCCCAGCATTTT. It translates to CASSKTGNQPQHF.

This clone was found once. The chain couples TRBV28 to TRBJ2-7, with 8 positions matching TRBD2. V shed 8 bases and J 4 bases; nucleotides not matched to a gene: 10. CDR1 MDHEN and CDR2 SYDVKM come from the germline V gene. This CDR3 region has 14 residues. Written as DNA, the CDR3 is TGTGCCAGCGGGGCCGGACTAGCCCCTTACGAGCAGTACTTC. This translates into CASGAGLAPYEQYF. The whole variable domain, filled in from reference TRBV28 and TRBJ2-7, reads DVKVTQSSRYLVKRTGEKVFLECVQDMDHENMFWYRQDPGLGLRLIYFSYDVKMKEKGDIPEGYSVSREKKERFSLILESASTNQTSMYLCASGAGLAPYEQYFGPGTRLTVT.

This chain connects TRBV6-1 to TRBJ2-3; 8 bases agree with TRBD2. Germline V gene data show CDR1 as MNHNS and CDR2 as SASEGT. V lost 2 bases, J lost 1 base, and 8 bases stayed unmatched. The CDR3 is made up of 17 amino acids. CDR3 DNA sequence: TGTGCCAGCAGTGAACGGGGGGGGGCAACCCGCACAGATACGCAGTATTTT. This translates into CASSERGGATRTDTQYF.

This clone occurred a few times. This CDR3 is CASRWGHDQPQHF. The CDR3 nucleotides read TGTGCCAGTCGTTGGGGGCATGATCAGCCCCAGCATTTT. The genes are TRBV19 and TRBJ1-5; D possibly corresponds to TRBD1 (6 bases). The germline CDR1 and CDR2 sequences are LNHDA and SQIVND (reference sequence). Trimming cost V 8 bases and J 5 bases, with 13 bases left between them. The CDR3 covers 13 residues.

The rearrangement joins TRBV4-2 to TRBJ2-1, with 7 bases fitting TRBD2. The CDR3 spans 19 residues. Per the germline V gene, CDR1 is LGHNA and CDR2 is YNFKEQ. After removal of 1 base from V and 4 bases from J, the junction contained 16 bases not matched to a gene. The CDR3 sequence: CASSQGGLGGRVQYNEQFF. CDR3 in DNA: TGTGCCAGCAGCCAAGGAGGACTCGGGGGGAGGGTCCAATACAATGAGCAGTTCTTC.

The chain carries TRBV5-1 and TRBJ1-2; a possible D gene is TRBD1 (6 bases). Germline V gives CDR1 SGHRS, CDR2 YFSETQ. The CDR3 has 16 amino acids. V lost 6 bases and J lost 1, with 19 bases in between. In DNA form, the CDR3 reads TGCGCCAGCACTTCAGGGGCCCCCGCATTTAACTATGGCTACACCTTC. It yields the protein CASTSGAPAFNYGYTF.

This chain's CDR3 is CASSSRTGNGSRNEQFF. DNA of the CDR3: TGTGCCAGCAGCTCCAGGACAGGGAACGGGTCTCGCAATGAGCAGTTCTTC. The V call is TRBV28, the J call TRBJ2-1; TRBD1 agrees at 8 bases. Germline V gene data show CDR1 as MDHEN and CDR2 as SYDVKM. V was pared by 6 bases and J by 6 bases, with 16 bases of the junction left unmatched. This CDR3 is 17 amino acids long. Filled out from reference TRBV28 and TRBJ2-1, the complete variable domain reads DVKVTQSSRYLVKRTGEKVFLECVQDMDHENMFWYRQDPGLGLRLIYFSYDVKMKEKGDIPEGYSVSREKKERFSLILESASTNQTSMYLCASSSRTGNGSRNEQFFGPGTRLTVL.

This rearrangement joins TRBV6-6 to TRBJ1-1; TRBD1 matches at 8 bases. This CDR3 contains 13 residues. V dropped 8 bases and J dropped 5; count of bases not matched to a gene: 7. Germline CDR1 is MNHNY and CDR2 is SVGAGI (reference sequence). The CDR3 sequence: CASATGESTEAFF. The DNA for the CDR3 is TGTGCCAGCGCGACAGGGGAAAGTACTGAAGCTTTCTTT.

The rearrangement joins TRBV6-5 to TRBJ2-5; perhaps TRBD1 as D (5 bases). This CDR3 has 14 residues. Per the germline V gene, CDR1 is MNHEY and CDR2 is SVGAGI. V lost 2 bases to trimming and J lost 2 bases, with 9 bases between them. The CDR3 DNA reads TGTGCCAGCAGTTACGGACACAGTCAAGAGACCCAGTACTTC. Translating it yields CASSYGHSQETQYF.

The rearrangement joins TRBV12-5 to TRBJ2-3; a possible D gene is TRBD1 (6 bases). Trimming cost V 5 bases and J 3 bases, with 9 bases left between them. Germline lookup yields CDR1 LGHNT and CDR2 FRNRAP. CDR3 length: 13 residues. CDR3 sequence reads: CASGPDRTDTQYF. The DNA of the CDR3 is TGTGCTAGTGGTCCTGACAGGACAGATACGCAGTATTTT.

V is TRBV7-2 and J is TRBJ2-3; TRBD2 agrees at 10 bases. Trimming cost V 7 bases and J 2 bases; bases outside gene matches: 6. The germline V gene has CDR1 SGHTA and CDR2 FQGNSA. The CDR3 runs 15 residues. CDR3 residues: CASTSGGDYTDTQYF. DNA of the CDR3: TGTGCCAGCACAAGCGGGGGGGACTACACAGATACGCAGTATTTT.

The chain couples TRBV6-6 to TRBJ2-1; 10 nucleotides agree with TRBD2. The CDR3 spans 14 residues. J gave up 3 bases and V 10 bases, and 6 bases lay outside the gene matches. The V gene's germline CDR1 is MNHNY and CDR2 SVGAGI (reference sequence). Here the CDR3 reads CATRRTSGYNEQFF. The CDR3 DNA reads TGTGCCACCCGACGGACTAGCGGCTACAATGAGCAGTTCTTC.

The chain joins TRBV19 to TRBJ1-1; no definite D call. The CDR3 is 15 residues long. V lost 5 bases and J lost 6, with 19 bases in between. The V gene's germline CDR1 is LNHDA and CDR2 SQIVND (reference sequence). CDR3: CASSPDVGAGPEAFF. CDR3 in DNA: TGTGCCAGTAGTCCCGATGTAGGAGCGGGTCCTGAAGCTTTCTTT.

This clone appeared a few times. The chain employs TRBV7-2 and TRBJ2-7; 7 nucleotides line up with TRBD2. This CDR3 spans 13 amino acids. CDR1 is SGHTA, CDR2 FQGNSA, per germline. V dropped 7 bases and J dropped 6; count of bases not matched to a gene: 9. For the CDR3, the DNA is TGTGCCAGCACCCCTCAGGGCGGGGGCGAGCAGTACTTC. Encoded protein: CASTPQGGGEQYF.

The chain joins TRBV2 to TRBJ1-5, with D perhaps TRBD1 (5 bases). V was cut by 3 bases and J by 3 bases, with 9 bases left in between. CDR1 and CDR2 (germline): SNHLY, FYNNEI. CDR3 length: 14 residues. CDR3 sequence (DNA): TGTGCCAGCAGTGAGCAGGGCGACAATCAGCCCCAGCATTTT. This sequence encodes CASSEQGDNQPQHF.

The chain has TRBV28 and TRBJ1-2; D might be TRBD1 (5 bases). The CDR3 spans 12 residues. The germline gives CDR1 MDHEN, CDR2 SYDVKM. With 2 bases removed from V and 8 bases from J, the gap between germline ends came to 9 bases. Here the CDR3 reads CASSLRGEGYTF. In DNA form, the CDR3 reads TGTGCCAGCAGTTTACGGGGGGAAGGCTACACCTTC.

This chain links TRBV7-3 with TRBJ2-2, with 10 bases lining up with TRBD2. In germline, CDR1 is SGHTA, CDR2 FQGTGA. V gave up 2 bases and J gave up 3 bases; unmatched junction bases: 9. The CDR3 runs 18 residues. CDR3 in amino acids: CASSLASRLAGDTGELFF. The DNA for the CDR3 is TGTGCCAGCAGCTTAGCATCTCGGCTAGCGGGGGACACCGGGGAGCTGTTTTTT.

The chain recombines TRBV5-6 with TRBJ1-5; TRBD1 agrees at 7 bases. The germline V gene has CDR1 SGHDT and CDR2 YYEEEE. V lost 3 bases to trimming and J lost 9 bases; unmatched junction nucleotides: 15. The CDR3 sequence is 16 residues long. Written as DNA, the CDR3 is TGTGCCAGCAGCTACTGGACAGGATGGGGTTTGACGCCCCAGCATTTT. Translating it yields CASSYWTGWGLTPQHF.

The chain joins TRBV6-6 to TRBJ1-1; no clear D. Germline V gives CDR1 MNHNY, CDR2 SVGAGI (reference sequence). Trimming took off 0 bases at V and 1 base at J, with 9 bases between the two ends. The CDR3 has 15 residues. The CDR3 sequence: CASSYSNTRNTEAFF. For the CDR3, the DNA is TGTGCCAGCAGTTACTCGAATACGAGGAACACTGAAGCTTTCTTT.

This chain connects TRBV29-1 to TRBJ1-1, with D perhaps matching TRBD1 (6 bases). Trimming took off 7 bases at V and 2 bases at J, with 11 bases between the two ends. CDR3 length: 12 residues. Germline values: CDR1 SQVTM, CDR2 ANQGSEA. Here the CDR3 reads CSARTANTEAFF. CDR3 coding DNA: TGCAGCGCCCGGACAGCAAACACTGAAGCTTTCTTT. The full variable domain, in which reference TRBV29-1 and TRBJ1-1 provide the parts outside the CDR3, is SAVISQKPSRDICQRGTSLTIQCQVDSQVTMMFWYRQQPGQSLTLIATANQGSEATYESGFVIDKFPISRPNLTFSTLTVSNMSPEDSSIYLCSARTANTEAFFGQGTRLTVV.